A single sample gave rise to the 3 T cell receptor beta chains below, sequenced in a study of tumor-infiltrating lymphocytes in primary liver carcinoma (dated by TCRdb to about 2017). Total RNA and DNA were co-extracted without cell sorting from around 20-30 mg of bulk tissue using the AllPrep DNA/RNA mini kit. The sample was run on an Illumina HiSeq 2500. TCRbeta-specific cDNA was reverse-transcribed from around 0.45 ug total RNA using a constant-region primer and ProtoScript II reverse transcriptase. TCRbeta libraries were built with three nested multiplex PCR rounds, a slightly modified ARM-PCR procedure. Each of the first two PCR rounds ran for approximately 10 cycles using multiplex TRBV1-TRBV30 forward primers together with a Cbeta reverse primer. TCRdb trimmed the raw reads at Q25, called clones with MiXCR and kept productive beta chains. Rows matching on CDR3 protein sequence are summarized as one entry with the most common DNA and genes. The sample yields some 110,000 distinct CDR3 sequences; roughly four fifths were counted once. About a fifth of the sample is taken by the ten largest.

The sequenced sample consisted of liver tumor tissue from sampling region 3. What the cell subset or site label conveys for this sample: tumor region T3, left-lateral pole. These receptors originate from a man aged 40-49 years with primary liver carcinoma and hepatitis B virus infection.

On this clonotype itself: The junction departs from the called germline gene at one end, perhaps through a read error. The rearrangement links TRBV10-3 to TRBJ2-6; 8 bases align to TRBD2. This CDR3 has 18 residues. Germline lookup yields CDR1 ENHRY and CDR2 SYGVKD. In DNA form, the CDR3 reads TGTGCCAACAGTGAGTCAGTATTCGGGAGGGCTGGGGCCAACGTCCTGACTTTC. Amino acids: CANSESVFGRAGANVLTF.

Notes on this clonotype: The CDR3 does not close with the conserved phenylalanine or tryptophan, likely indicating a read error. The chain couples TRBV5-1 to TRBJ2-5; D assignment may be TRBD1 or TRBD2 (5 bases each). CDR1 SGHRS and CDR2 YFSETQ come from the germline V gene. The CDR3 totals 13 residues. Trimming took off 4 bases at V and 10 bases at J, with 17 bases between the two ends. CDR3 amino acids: CASSVGDGEVQYI. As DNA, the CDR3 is TGCGCCAGCAGCGTGGGGGACGGAGAGGTCCAGTACATC.

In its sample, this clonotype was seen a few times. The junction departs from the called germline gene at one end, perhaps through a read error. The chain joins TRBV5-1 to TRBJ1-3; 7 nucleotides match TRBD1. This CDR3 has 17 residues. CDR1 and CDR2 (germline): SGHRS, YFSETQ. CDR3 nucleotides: TGCGCCAGGAGCTTGGAGAGTCAGGGGGGAGCAGGAAACACCATATATTTT. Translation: CARSLESQGGAGNTIYF.